Listed below are T cell receptor beta chains from one sample, sequenced in a study of blood T cell repertoires in COVID-19. The data were produced by immunoSEQ multiplex PCR, yet TCRdb's version contains in-frame clones alone and is incomplete. The table lists around 310,000 clones, around 89% of them singletons, with under 1.1% in the top ten. The sample comprised peripheral blood. The receptors were gathered from a woman between 40 and 50 years old with COVID-19, enrolled during active disease. Both conserved end residues are part of each CDR3. Each record gives: D gene, J gene, clone size, V gene, CDR3 protein, CDR3 DNA. A D gene is named only where the DNA matches it firmly. Clone size is not always given. Where it is, it says once, few, many or a class for expanded clones.

d_gene: NA
j_gene: TRBJ1-1
abundance: NA
v_gene: TRBV29-1
CDR3aa: CSVLRTEENTEAFF
CDR3nt: TGCAGCGTTCTCCGGACAGAGGAGAACACTGAAGCTTTCTTT

d_gene: TRBD2
j_gene: TRBJ2-3
abundance: NA
v_gene: TRBV5-1
CDR3aa: CASSLTHTSGVSTDTQYF
CDR3nt: TGCGCCAGCAGCCTGACCCATACTAGCGGGGTCAGCACAGATACGCAGTATTTT

d_gene: NA
j_gene: TRBJ1-2
abundance: NA
v_gene: TRBV29-1
CDR3aa: CSVSGGVDYGYTF
CDR3nt: TGCAGCGTTTCCGGCGGGGTCGACTATGGCTACACCTTC

d_gene: TRBD1
j_gene: TRBJ1-2
abundance: NA
v_gene: TRBV28
CDR3aa: CASSLDRVIYGYTF
CDR3nt: TGTGCCAGCAGTTTAGACAGGGTCATCTATGGCTACACCTTC

d_gene: TRBD1
j_gene: TRBJ1-4
abundance: once
v_gene: TRBV9
CDR3aa: CASATGPNEKLFF
CDR3nt: TGTGCCAGCGCGACAGGGCCTAATGAAAAACTGTTTTTT

d_gene: NA
j_gene: TRBJ1-5
abundance: NA
v_gene: TRBV6-5
CDR3aa: CASSLDRASNQPQHF
CDR3nt: TGTGCCAGCAGTTTGGACAGAGCTAGCAATCAGCCCCAGCATTTT

d_gene: NA
j_gene: TRBJ2-2
abundance: NA
v_gene: TRBV7-2
CDR3aa: CASSSRKGVNTGELFF
CDR3nt: TGTGCCAGCAGCTCACGAAAGGGGGTGAACACCGGGGAGCTGTTTTTT

d_gene: NA
j_gene: TRBJ1-1
abundance: NA
v_gene: TRBV5-1
CDR3aa: CASSLGGADTEAFF
CDR3nt: TGCGCCAGCAGCTTGGGAGGTGCGGACACTGAAGCTTTCTTT

d_gene: TRBD1
j_gene: TRBJ1-4
abundance: NA
v_gene: TRBV7-8
CDR3aa: CASSADRGWGEKLFF
CDR3nt: TGTGCCAGCAGCGCCGACAGGGGCTGGGGTGAAAAACTGTTTTTT

d_gene: TRBD2
j_gene: TRBJ2-3
abundance: NA
v_gene: TRBV29-1
CDR3aa: CSVWGGTGTDTQYF
CDR3nt: TGCAGCGTGTGGGGGGGGACCGGCACAGATACGCAGTATTTT

d_gene: NA
j_gene: TRBJ1-2
abundance: NA
v_gene: TRBV6-5
CDR3aa: CASSYSELGAGYGYTF
CDR3nt: TGTGCCAGCAGTTACAGCGAGTTGGGGGCGGGCTATGGCTACACCTTC

d_gene: TRBD2
j_gene: TRBJ2-5
abundance: NA
v_gene: TRBV5-4
CDR3aa: CASSPPWGRGAQETQYF
CDR3nt: TGTGCCAGCAGCCCCCCGTGGGGGCGGGGGGCCCAAGAGACCCAGTACTTC

d_gene: NA
j_gene: TRBJ1-1
abundance: NA
v_gene: TRBV12-3/TRBV12-4
CDR3aa: CASSLVRGIEAFF
CDR3nt: TGTGCCAGCAGTTTAGTTAGGGGGATTGAAGCTTTCTTT

d_gene: NA
j_gene: TRBJ1-1
abundance: NA
v_gene: TRBV30
CDR3aa: CAWSASKELEVAFF
CDR3nt: TGTGCCTGGAGTGCATCTAAGGAGTTGGAGGTAGCTTTCTTT

d_gene: NA
j_gene: TRBJ1-1
abundance: NA
v_gene: TRBV5-1
CDR3aa: CASTTPGVNTEAFF
CDR3nt: TGCGCCAGCACCACCCCAGGGGTGAACACTGAAGCTTTCTTT

d_gene: NA
j_gene: TRBJ1-2
abundance: NA
v_gene: TRBV4-3
CDR3aa: CASSQGGAYGYTF
CDR3nt: TGCGCCAGCAGCCAGGGGGGGGCCTATGGCTACACCTTC

d_gene: NA
j_gene: TRBJ1-1
abundance: few
v_gene: TRBV2
CDR3aa: CASRFGPNTEAFF
CDR3nt: TGTGCCAGCAGATTTGGCCCGAACACTGAAGCTTTCTTT

d_gene: NA
j_gene: TRBJ1-2
abundance: NA
v_gene: TRBV5-4
CDR3aa: CASSERSYYGYTF
CDR3nt: TGTGCCAGCAGCGAGCGGTCGTACTATGGCTACACCTTC

d_gene: NA
j_gene: TRBJ1-2
abundance: NA
v_gene: TRBV6-4
CDR3aa: CASSVEQGGNYGYTF
CDR3nt: TGTGCCAGCAGTGTGGAGCAGGGCGGAAACTATGGCTACACCTTC

d_gene: NA
j_gene: TRBJ1-3
abundance: NA
v_gene: TRBV18
CDR3aa: CASSPSQDGNTIYF
CDR3nt: TGTGCCAGCTCACCCAGTCAGGATGGAAACACCATATATTTT

d_gene: NA
j_gene: TRBJ2-2
abundance: NA
v_gene: TRBV19
CDR3aa: CASSIGLGGVAGELFF
CDR3nt: TGTGCCAGTAGTATTGGGTTAGGAGGCGTCGCCGGGGAGCTGTTTTTT

d_gene: TRBD2
j_gene: TRBJ2-5
abundance: NA
v_gene: TRBV7-3
CDR3aa: CASSPYRTSGNTQYF
CDR3nt: TGTGCCAGCAGCCCGTACCGGACTAGCGGGAATACCCAGTACTTC

d_gene: NA
j_gene: TRBJ2-1
abundance: NA
v_gene: TRBV6-2/TRBV6-3
CDR3aa: CASSLRRGWDEQFF
CDR3nt: TGTGCCAGCAGTTTAAGGCGAGGGTGGGATGAGCAGTTCTTC

d_gene: TRBD1
j_gene: TRBJ2-2
abundance: NA
v_gene: TRBV5-4
CDR3aa: CASSHTGATGELFF
CDR3nt: TGTGCCAGCAGCCATACAGGGGCAACCGGGGAGCTGTTTTTT

d_gene: TRBD1
j_gene: TRBJ1-1
abundance: NA
v_gene: TRBV7-2
CDR3aa: CASSVTGSMNTEAFF
CDR3nt: TGTGCCAGCAGCGTGACAGGGAGCATGAACACTGAAGCTTTCTTT

d_gene: NA
j_gene: TRBJ1-1
abundance: NA
v_gene: TRBV6-5
CDR3aa: CATLFGGENTEAFF
CDR3nt: TGTGCCACCCTTTTCGGGGGGGAAAACACTGAAGCTTTCTTT

d_gene: TRBD1
j_gene: TRBJ2-7
abundance: once
v_gene: TRBV15
CDR3aa: CATSRGKTGGHEQYF
CDR3nt: TGTGCCACCAGCCGAGGAAAAACAGGGGGCCACGAGCAGTACTTC

d_gene: NA
j_gene: TRBJ2-7
abundance: NA
v_gene: TRBV9
CDR3aa: CASSGGRTALGDEQYF
CDR3nt: TGTGCCAGCAGTGGGGGAAGGACAGCCCTTGGGGACGAGCAGTACTTC

d_gene: NA
j_gene: TRBJ2-7
abundance: NA
v_gene: TRBV18
CDR3aa: CASSAGTSYEQYF
CDR3nt: TGTGCCAGCTCGGCGGGGACGTCCTACGAGCAGTACTTC

d_gene: TRBD2
j_gene: TRBJ2-1
abundance: NA
v_gene: TRBV30
CDR3aa: CAWSVPLRSGGADEQFF
CDR3nt: TGTGCCTGGAGTGTACCCCTCAGGAGCGGGGGAGCCGATGAGCAGTTCTTC

d_gene: NA
j_gene: TRBJ1-3
abundance: NA
v_gene: TRBV7-2
CDR3aa: CASSLGPLGNTIYF
CDR3nt: TGTGCCAGCAGCTTAGGCCCACTTGGAAACACCATATATTTT

d_gene: NA
j_gene: TRBJ1-2
abundance: NA
v_gene: TRBV28
CDR3aa: CASREDGMNYGYTF
CDR3nt: TGTGCCAGCAGGGAGGACGGAATGAACTATGGCTACACCTTC

d_gene: NA
j_gene: TRBJ2-7
abundance: NA
v_gene: TRBV21-1
CDR3aa: CARPWTSPCKQYF
CDR3nt: TGTGCCAGACCCTGGACTAGCCCCTGCAAGCAGTACTTC

d_gene: NA
j_gene: TRBJ2-5
abundance: NA
v_gene: TRBV11-2
CDR3aa: CASSSGAGIKTQYF
CDR3nt: TGTGCCAGCAGCTCTGGGGCAGGGATAAAGACCCAGTACTTC

d_gene: NA
j_gene: TRBJ2-7
abundance: NA
v_gene: TRBV27
CDR3aa: CASSRGGTSGEQYF
CDR3nt: TGTGCCAGCAGCCGGGGAGGAACAAGTGGGGAGCAGTACTTC

d_gene: NA
j_gene: TRBJ2-3
abundance: NA
v_gene: TRBV28
CDR3aa: CASGTGLDTQYF
CDR3nt: TGTGCCAGTGGAACAGGGTTAGATACGCAGTATTTT

d_gene: TRBD1
j_gene: TRBJ1-1
abundance: NA
v_gene: TRBV27
CDR3aa: CASTELGQPNTEAFF
CDR3nt: TGTGCCAGCACCGAACTGGGACAGCCGAACACTGAAGCTTTCTTT

d_gene: TRBD2
j_gene: TRBJ2-1
abundance: NA
v_gene: TRBV25-1
CDR3aa: CASSASGTYYNEQFF
CDR3nt: TGTGCCAGCAGTGCAAGCGGGACCTACTACAATGAGCAGTTCTTC

d_gene: NA
j_gene: TRBJ1-4
abundance: NA
v_gene: TRBV7-2
CDR3aa: CASSPRGLREKLFF
CDR3nt: TGTGCCAGCAGCCCCCGGGGGTTACGCGAAAAACTGTTTTTT

d_gene: NA
j_gene: TRBJ2-5
abundance: NA
v_gene: TRBV5-1
CDR3aa: CASSLVSSQETQYF
CDR3nt: TGCGCCAGCAGCTTGGTATCTTCGCAAGAGACCCAGTACTTC

d_gene: TRBD1
j_gene: TRBJ1-1
abundance: few
v_gene: TRBV11-3
CDR3aa: CASSRQGIGNTEAFF
CDR3nt: TGTGCCAGCAGCCGACAGGGGATCGGTAACACTGAAGCTTTCTTT

d_gene: NA
j_gene: TRBJ2-1
abundance: few
v_gene: TRBV5-6
CDR3aa: CASSFTLFSYNEQFF
CDR3nt: TGTGCCAGCAGCTTTACTTTATTCTCCTACAATGAGCAGTTCTTC

d_gene: TRBD2
j_gene: TRBJ2-1
abundance: NA
v_gene: TRBV5-1
CDR3aa: CASSTRTSGGEQFF
CDR3nt: TGCGCCAGCAGCACTCGGACTAGCGGGGGTGAGCAGTTCTTC

d_gene: NA
j_gene: TRBJ2-1
abundance: NA
v_gene: TRBV2
CDR3aa: CASSEASGGGKNEQFF
CDR3nt: TGTGCCAGCAGTGAAGCGAGTGGAGGGGGCAAGAATGAGCAGTTCTTC

d_gene: NA
j_gene: TRBJ1-1
abundance: few
v_gene: TRBV9
CDR3aa: CASSGQVFTEAFF
CDR3nt: TGTGCCAGCAGCGGCCAGGTTTTTACTGAAGCTTTCTTT

d_gene: TRBD2
j_gene: TRBJ2-7
abundance: NA
v_gene: TRBV9
CDR3aa: CASSVGLAGGYEQYF
CDR3nt: TGTGCCAGCAGCGTAGGACTAGCGGGGGGCTACGAGCAGTACTTC

d_gene: NA
j_gene: TRBJ1-2
abundance: NA
v_gene: TRBV30
CDR3aa: CAWGPPVGGYTF
CDR3nt: TGTGCCTGGGGACCTCCAGTGGGCGGCTACACCTTC

d_gene: NA
j_gene: TRBJ2-3
abundance: NA
v_gene: TRBV5-6
CDR3aa: CASSLGQSDTQYF
CDR3nt: TGTGCCAGCAGCCTCGGACAGTCAGATACGCAGTATTTT

d_gene: TRBD1
j_gene: TRBJ2-7
abundance: NA
v_gene: TRBV27
CDR3aa: CASSSGQVRSYEQYF
CDR3nt: TGTGCCAGCAGTTCCGGACAGGTCCGCTCCTACGAGCAGTACTTC

d_gene: TRBD1
j_gene: TRBJ1-1
abundance: NA
v_gene: TRBV19
CDR3aa: CASRDRAMNTEAFF
CDR3nt: TGTGCCAGTAGGGACAGGGCCATGAACACTGAAGCTTTCTTT

d_gene: TRBD2
j_gene: TRBJ2-7
abundance: NA
v_gene: TRBV11-2
CDR3aa: CASSSSGRSYEQYF
CDR3nt: TGTGCCAGCAGCAGTAGCGGGAGAAGCTACGAGCAGTACTTC

d_gene: NA
j_gene: TRBJ1-1
abundance: NA
v_gene: TRBV28
CDR3aa: CASGAGPLNTEAFF
CDR3nt: TGTGCCAGCGGGGCGGGACCCTTAAACACTGAAGCTTTCTTT

d_gene: TRBD1
j_gene: TRBJ2-2
abundance: NA
v_gene: TRBV9
CDR3aa: CASSARRQGDTGELFF
CDR3nt: TGTGCCAGCAGCGCAAGAAGACAGGGAGACACCGGGGAGCTGTTTTTT

d_gene: TRBD1
j_gene: TRBJ2-3
abundance: NA
v_gene: TRBV6-5
CDR3aa: CASSQTGGVDTQYF
CDR3nt: TGTGCCAGCAGTCAAACAGGGGGCGTAGATACGCAGTATTTT

d_gene: NA
j_gene: TRBJ1-4
abundance: NA
v_gene: TRBV2
CDR3aa: CASRQGEEEKLFF
CDR3nt: TGTGCCAGCAGACAGGGAGAGGAAGAAAAACTGTTTTTT

d_gene: NA
j_gene: TRBJ2-3
abundance: NA
v_gene: TRBV2
CDR3aa: CASNRNSLDTQYF
CDR3nt: TGTGCCAGCAATCGTAACAGTTTAGATACGCAGTATTTT

d_gene: NA
j_gene: TRBJ2-7
abundance: NA
v_gene: TRBV6-6
CDR3aa: CASSYLGQGGPYEQYF
CDR3nt: TGTGCCAGCAGTTACTTAGGACAGGGAGGGCCCTACGAGCAGTACTTC

d_gene: TRBD1
j_gene: TRBJ2-3
abundance: NA
v_gene: TRBV19
CDR3aa: CASSRIQGVTDTQYF
CDR3nt: TGTGCCAGTAGTCGGATACAGGGGGTCACAGATACGCAGTATTTT

d_gene: TRBD1
j_gene: TRBJ2-5
abundance: once
v_gene: TRBV30
CDR3aa: CAWSVRLGTGVRVKQETQYF
CDR3nt: TGTGCCTGGAGTGTACGATTGGGGACAGGGGTGAGGGTAAAACAAGAGACCCAGTACTTC

d_gene: TRBD1
j_gene: TRBJ2-1
abundance: NA
v_gene: TRBV7-2
CDR3aa: CASSLAGQEYNEQFF
CDR3nt: TGTGCCAGCAGCTTAGCAGGACAGGAGTACAATGAGCAGTTCTTC